This TCR beta chain originates from a study of CD8+ T cells in alopecia areata. Study-wide context: At a dose of 5 to 10 mg twice daily, oral tofacitinib was given to treated patients.

RNA extraction was followed by reverse transcription into cDNA, which acted as the sequencing template. TCRdb keeps only in-frame clones here, not all; method: immunoSEQ multiplex PCR. The sample contains about 180,000 clones, around 50% of which appear only once. Germline assignment: CDR1 LGHNA and CDR2 YNFKEQ. The CDR3 runs to 15 residues. J gave up 6 bases and V 0 bases, and 5 bases lay outside the gene matches. The specimen was CD4+ T cells sorted from blood, collected at week 0. The receptor comes from a human donor with alopecia areata. This chain links TRBV4-2 with TRBJ1-5; 7 bases align to TRBD1. The CDR3 loop is CASSQDGRGLQPQHF. CDR3 bases: TGTGCCAGCAGCCAAGATGGGAGGGGGCTTCAGCCCCAGCATTTT.